Following are 18 T cell receptor beta chains from one sample sequenced in a study of blood T cell repertoires in COVID-19. Clones were read by immunoSEQ multiplex PCR, and TCRdb kept only the in-frame ones, dropping some. The profile covers more than 150,000 clones, with about 90% appearing a single time and roughly 7% taken by the ten largest. The sample consisted of PBMCs or T cells enriched from blood (not recorded which). These receptors were taken from a woman aged 50 to 60 who had recovered from COVID-19.

DNA for the CDR3: TGTGCCAGCAGTGAATCTTGGACAGTTGAAAATGGCTACACCTTC. It codes for CASSESWTVENGYTF. The rearrangement links TRBV6-1 to TRBJ1-2, with D tentatively TRBD1 (6 bases). The CDR3 spans 15 residues. The V gene lost 2 bases and the J gene lost 6 bases, with 16 bases spanning the gap. Germline CDR1 MNHNS, CDR2 SASEGT.

A remark on this clone: Relative to the germline gene, one junction end is altered; a read error may explain this. Other DNA sequences from this sample encode an identical CDR3 as well. The J gene is TRBJ2-5, the V gene TRBV3-1 (or the pseudogene TRBV3-2), with a tentative D call TRBD2 (8 bases). Germline V lookup: CDR1 LGHDT, CDR2 YNNKEL (reference sequence). This CDR3 has 15 residues. CDR3 loop: CASSQSGGRGETQYF. The CDR3 DNA reads TGTGCCAGTAGCCAAAGCGGGGGCAGGGGGGAGACCCAGTACTTC.

The V gene is TRBV10-3, the J gene TRBJ2-7; 10 bases are shared with TRBD1. CDR3 length: 15 amino acids. Trimming cost V 0 bases and J 3 bases; bases outside gene matches: 2. Germline values: CDR1 ENHRY, CDR2 SYGVKD. The CDR3 loop reads CAISESGQGSYEQYF. The CDR3 nucleotides read TGTGCCATCAGTGAGTCGGGACAGGGGAGCTACGAGCAGTACTTC.

The chain uses TRBV5-4 and TRBJ2-2; TRBD2 aligns across 13 bases. Germline CDR1 is SGHNT and CDR2 is YYREEE (reference sequence). After removal of 4 bases from V and 2 bases from J, the junction contained 2 bases not matched to a gene. The CDR3 extends over 16 amino acids. In DNA form, the CDR3 reads TGTGCCAGCAGCCCGGGACTAGCGGGAAACACCGGGGAGCTGTTTTTT. Translation gives CASSPGLAGNTGELFF.

This clone was seen ten or more times. The chain employs TRBV19 and TRBJ1-2; D is perhaps TRBD1 (5 bases). Trimming removed 5 bases from V and 0 bases from J, with 7 bases in between. The CDR3 runs to 13 residues. Per the germline V gene, CDR1 is LNHDA and CDR2 is SQIVND (reference sequence). In nucleotides, the CDR3 is TGTGCCAGTAGTGAGACAGCTAACTATGGCTACACCTTC. Translated, it gives CASSETANYGYTF.

The rearrangement uses TRBV19 and TRBJ1-4, with TRBD1 identical over 9 bases. Germline V gene lookup returns CDR1 LNHDA and CDR2 SQIVND (reference sequence). Losses at the gene ends were 7 bases for V and 0 bases for J; bases not matched to a gene: 9. This CDR3 is 17 amino acids long. The CDR3 reads CASKTGGGISTNEKLFF. The CDR3 nucleotides read TGTGCCAGTAAAACAGGGGGCGGAATCTCAACTAATGAAAAACTGTTTTTT.

The chain has TRBV7-2 and TRBJ2-7, with 7 positions matching TRBD2. The J segment lost 3 bases and the V segment lost 3 bases, leaving 11 bases of the junction unmatched. Germline CDR1 is SGHTA and CDR2 is FQGNSA. CDR3 length: 16 amino acids. CDR3 nucleotide sequence: TGTGCCAGCAGCTTGGGGTATGGCAGGGACTACTACGAGCAGTACTTC. Translated, it gives CASSLGYGRDYYEQYF.

This clone was recorded once. This sequence joins TRBV28 and TRBJ2-1; TRBD1 aligns across 12 bases. The CDR3 loop spans 15 amino acids. Per germline, CDR1 MDHEN and CDR2 SYDVKM. With V trimmed by 7 bases and J by 7 bases, 8 bases remained unmatched. CDR3 nucleotides: TGTGCCAGCACCCTCCGGGACAGGGGGCAGAATGAGCAGTTCTTC. It encodes CASTLRDRGQNEQFF.

The genes are TRBV18 and TRBJ1-5; 7 bases are a match to TRBD1. Trimming at V came to 4 bases and at J to 6 bases, leaving 12 bases not matched to a gene. Germline CDR1 is KGHSH and CDR2 is LQKENI. The CDR3 is 16 amino acids. CDR3 residues: CASSRQGTNNGQPQHF. The DNA for the CDR3 is TGTGCCAGCTCACGACAGGGAACGAACAACGGTCAGCCCCAGCATTTT. Based on the CDR3 plus reference TRBV18 and TRBJ1-5, the full variable domain is NAGVMQNPRHLVRRRGQEARLRCSPMKGHSHVYWYRQLPEEGLKFMVYLQKENIIDESGMPKERFSAEFPKEGPSILRIQQVVRGDSAAYFCASSRQGTNNGQPQHFGDGTRLSIL.

The rearrangement uses TRBV9 and TRBJ2-1; TRBD2 might be the D (5 bases). Germline loops: CDR1 SGDLS, CDR2 YYNGEE. The CDR3 spans 14 residues. The ends were cut back, 3 bases at V and 3 bases at J, with 10 bases in the middle. The CDR3 sequence is CASSGYGNYNEQFF. As DNA, the CDR3 is TGTGCCAGCAGCGGGTACGGGAACTACAATGAGCAGTTCTTC.

The V and J genes are TRBV6-2 or TRBV6-3 and TRBJ2-1, with 7 bases lining up with TRBD2. V was pared by 5 bases and J by 0 bases, with 4 bases of the junction left unmatched. This CDR3 has 15 amino acids. Germline V gene data show CDR1 as MNHEY and CDR2 as SVGEGT. CDR3 DNA: TGTGCCAGCAGTGCCCCTAGCGGCTCCTACAATGAGCAGTTCTTC. This gives the protein CASSAPSGSYNEQFF.

V usage is TRBV7-2 and J usage is TRBJ2-7; TRBD1 matches 9 bases. Germline assignment: CDR1 SGHTA and CDR2 FQGNSA. Losses at the gene ends were 3 bases for V and 2 bases for J; bases not matched to a gene: 2. The CDR3 extends over 14 amino acids. The CDR3 DNA sequence: TGTGCCAGCAGCTTCAACAGGGGGCCCTACGAGCAGTACTTC. Its translation: CASSFNRGPYEQYF.

The J gene is TRBJ2-2, the V gene TRBV9; 8 bases map to TRBD1. Germline CDR1 reads SGDLS; CDR2 reads YYNGEE. The CDR3 covers 18 residues. The V gene end was trimmed by 0 bases and the J gene end by 11 bases; junction bases not matched to a gene: 18. The CDR3: CASSVGDPVAGGYYELFF. The CDR3 nucleotides read TGTGCCAGCAGCGTAGGGGACCCAGTGGCAGGGGGCTATTACGAGCTGTTTTTT.

This chain connects TRBV30 to TRBJ1-6; D unresolved. The length of the CDR3 is 13 residues. Germline CDR1 reads GTSNPN; CDR2 reads SVGIG (reference sequence). V lost 4 bases and J 10 bases, leaving 14 bases between the germline ends. The CDR3 DNA follows: TGTGCCTGGACTGATGCCGGGGTATCACCCCTCCACTTT. Residues: CAWTDAGVSPLHF.

This chain uses TRBV5-1 with TRBJ2-2; D not certain. The CDR3 is 15 residues long. V was trimmed by 0 bases and J by 4 bases, leaving 10 bases between them. CDR1 and CDR2 (germline): SGHRS, YFSETQ. CDR3 region: CASSLAQVGTGELFF. The CDR3 coding sequence is TGCGCCAGCAGCTTGGCCCAGGTTGGCACCGGGGAGCTGTTTTTT.

This clone was seen just once. V and J are TRBV29-1 and TRBJ2-1; D remains ambiguous. Germline V gives CDR1 SQVTM, CDR2 ANQGSEA. The CDR3 runs 12 residues. V lost 1 base to trimming and J lost 8 bases, with 9 bases between them. The CDR3 nucleotides are TGCAGCGTTGAAGGTAGCCGGGATGAGCAGTTCTTC. The encoded protein is CSVEGSRDEQFF.

CDR3: CASSPGLTGAGNTIYF. In DNA form, the CDR3 reads TGTGCCAGCAGCCCAGGGTTGACAGGGGCTGGAAACACCATATATTTT. The chain joins TRBV5-6 to TRBJ1-3; 8 bases map to TRBD1. CDR3 length: 16 residues. CDR1 is SGHDT, CDR2 YYEEEE, per germline. V lost 4 bases and J lost 2; bases outside the gene matches: 8.

Here the CDR3 reads CASSPRVSSNQPQHF. The CDR3 DNA follows: TGTGCCAGCAGTCCTCGTGTTAGTTCGAATCAGCCCCAGCATTTT. The V gene is TRBV27, the J gene TRBJ1-5; D not resolved. The CDR3 has 15 residues. Trimming cost V 5 bases and J 4 bases, with 15 bases left between them. Germline CDR1 is MNHEY and CDR2 is SMNVEV (reference sequence).